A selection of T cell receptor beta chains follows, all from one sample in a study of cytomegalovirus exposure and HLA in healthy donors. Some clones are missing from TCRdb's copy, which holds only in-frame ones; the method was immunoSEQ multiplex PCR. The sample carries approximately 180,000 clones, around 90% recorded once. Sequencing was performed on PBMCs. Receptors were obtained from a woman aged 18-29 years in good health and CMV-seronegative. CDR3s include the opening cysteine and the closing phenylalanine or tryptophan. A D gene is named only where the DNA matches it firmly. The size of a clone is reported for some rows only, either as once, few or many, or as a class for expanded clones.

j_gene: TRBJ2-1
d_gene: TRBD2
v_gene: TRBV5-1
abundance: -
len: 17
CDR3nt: TGCGCCAGCAGTCCCGGGACTAGCGGGGGTTTTGGGAATGAGCAGTTCTTC
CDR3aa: CASSPGTSGGFGNEQFF

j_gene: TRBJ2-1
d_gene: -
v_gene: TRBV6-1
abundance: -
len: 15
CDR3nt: TGTGCCAGCAGTGCGGGGGGCCCCCCCCACAATGAGCAGTTCTTC
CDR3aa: CASSAGGPPHNEQFF

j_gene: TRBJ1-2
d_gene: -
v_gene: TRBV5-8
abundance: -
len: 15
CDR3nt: TGTGCCAGCAGCTTGGGGCAGGGGTTTAACTATGGCTACACCTTC
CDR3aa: CASSLGQGFNYGYTF

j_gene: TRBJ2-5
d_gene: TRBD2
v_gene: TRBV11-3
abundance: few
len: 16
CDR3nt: TGTGCCAGCAGCTTAGGAACTCGGAGCGGGGGCGAGACCCAGTACTTC
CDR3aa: CASSLGTRSGGETQYF

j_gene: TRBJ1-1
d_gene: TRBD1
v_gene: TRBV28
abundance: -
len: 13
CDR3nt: TGTGCCAGCAGACAACAGGGGAGAACTGAAGCTTTCTTT
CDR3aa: CASRQQGRTEAFF

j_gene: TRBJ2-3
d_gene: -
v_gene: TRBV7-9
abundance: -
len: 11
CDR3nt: TGTGCCAGCAGCCCCCGGGATACGCAGTATTTT
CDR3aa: CASSPRDTQYF

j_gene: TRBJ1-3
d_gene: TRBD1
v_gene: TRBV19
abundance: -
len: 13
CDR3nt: TGTGCCAGTAGGGGACAGGCCGGAAACACCATATATTTT
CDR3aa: CASRGQAGNTIYF

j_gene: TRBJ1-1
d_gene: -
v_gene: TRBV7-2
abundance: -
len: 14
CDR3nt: TGTGCCAGCAGCTGGCGACAGGAGAACACTGAAGCTTTCTTT
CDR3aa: CASSWRQENTEAFF

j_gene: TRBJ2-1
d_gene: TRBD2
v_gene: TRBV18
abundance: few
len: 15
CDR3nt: TGTGCCAGCTCACTCGCTAGCGGAGACTACAATGAGCAGTTCTTC
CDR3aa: CASSLASGDYNEQFF

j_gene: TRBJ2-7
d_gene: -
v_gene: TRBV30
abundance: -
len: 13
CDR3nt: TGTGCCTGGAGTGGACAGGTAAGCTACGAGCAGTACTTC
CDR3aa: CAWSGQVSYEQYF

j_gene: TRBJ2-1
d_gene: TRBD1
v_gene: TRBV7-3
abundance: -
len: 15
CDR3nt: TGTGCCAGCAGCTCCCGGACAGGGCGAAGCAATGAGCAGTTCTTC
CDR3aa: CASSSRTGRSNEQFF

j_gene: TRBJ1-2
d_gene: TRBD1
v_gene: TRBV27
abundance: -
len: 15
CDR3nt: TGTGCCAGCAGTTTTGGGACAGGGGGTGACTATGGCTACACCTTC
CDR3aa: CASSFGTGGDYGYTF

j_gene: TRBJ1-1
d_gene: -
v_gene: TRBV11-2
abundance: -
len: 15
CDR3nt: TGTGCCAGCAGCTTAGAGGTCAGTTCCCTCACTGAAGCTTTCTTT
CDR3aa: CASSLEVSSLTEAFF

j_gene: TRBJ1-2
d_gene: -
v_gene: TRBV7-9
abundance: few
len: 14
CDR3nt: TGTGCCAGCAGCTTAACCGGGATGACCTATGGCTACACCTTC
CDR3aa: CASSLTGMTYGYTF

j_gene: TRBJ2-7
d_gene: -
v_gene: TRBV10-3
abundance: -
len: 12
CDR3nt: TGTGCCATCAAAGACGGAGTCTACGAGCAGTACTTC
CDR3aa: CAIKDGVYEQYF

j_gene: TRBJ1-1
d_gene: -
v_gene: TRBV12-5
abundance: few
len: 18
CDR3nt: TGTGCTAGTGCCGCACGGGTATCCTCTCGACAGCTGAACACTGAAGCTTTCTTT
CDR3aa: CASAARVSSRQLNTEAFF

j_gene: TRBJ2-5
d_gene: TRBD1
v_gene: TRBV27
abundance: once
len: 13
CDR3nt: TGTGCCAGCAGACAGGGGGCTTCTGAGACCCAGTACTTC
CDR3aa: CASRQGASETQYF

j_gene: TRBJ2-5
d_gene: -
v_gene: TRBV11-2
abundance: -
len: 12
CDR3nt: TGTGCCAGCAGTCTAGAAGGCGAGACCCAGTACTTC
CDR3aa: CASSLEGETQYF

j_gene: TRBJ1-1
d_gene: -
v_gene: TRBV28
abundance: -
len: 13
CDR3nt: TGTGCCAGCAGTTTAAGCCCGAACACTGAAGCTTTCTTT
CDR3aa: CASSLSPNTEAFF

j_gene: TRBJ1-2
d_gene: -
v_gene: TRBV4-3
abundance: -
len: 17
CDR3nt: TGCGCCAGCAGCCTGGGACTTCCACTACCCGCTACCTATGGCTACACCTTC
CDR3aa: CASSLGLPLPATYGYTF

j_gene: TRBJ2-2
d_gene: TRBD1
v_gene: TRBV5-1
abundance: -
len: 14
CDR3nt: TGCGCCAGCAGCTTAACAGGGGGGCCCGGGGAGCTGTTTTTT
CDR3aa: CASSLTGGPGELFF

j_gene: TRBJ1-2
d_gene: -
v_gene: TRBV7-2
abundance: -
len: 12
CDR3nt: TGTGCCAGCAGCTTGGGAGGGGATGGCTACACCTTC
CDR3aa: CASSLGGDGYTF

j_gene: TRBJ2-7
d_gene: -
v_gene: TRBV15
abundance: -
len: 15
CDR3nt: TGTGCCACCAGCGGACTCCGGACAGCTGGCTACGAGCAGTACTTC
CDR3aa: CATSGLRTAGYEQYF

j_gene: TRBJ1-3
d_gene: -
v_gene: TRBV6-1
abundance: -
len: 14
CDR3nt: TGTGCCAGCCGAGGGTCCAACTCTGGAAACACCATATATTTT
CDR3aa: CASRGSNSGNTIYF

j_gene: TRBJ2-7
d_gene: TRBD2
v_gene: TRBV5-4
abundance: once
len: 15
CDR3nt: TGTGCCAGCAGCGGAGGACTAGCGGGGGAATACGAGCAGTACTTC
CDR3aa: CASSGGLAGEYEQYF

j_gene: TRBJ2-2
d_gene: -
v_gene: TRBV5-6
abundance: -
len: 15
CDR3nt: TGTGCCAGCAGCCCCCAGGCAGGGAACACCGGGGAGCTGTTTTTT
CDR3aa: CASSPQAGNTGELFF

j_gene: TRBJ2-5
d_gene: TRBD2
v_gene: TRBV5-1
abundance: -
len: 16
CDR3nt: TGCGCCAGCAGCTGGACCGGGAGGGCGGACCAAGAGACCCAGTACTTC
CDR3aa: CASSWTGRADQETQYF

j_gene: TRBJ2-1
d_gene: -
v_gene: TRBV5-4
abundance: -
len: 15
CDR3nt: TGTGCCAGCAGCCAGGACAGCAGCTCCTACAATGAGCAGTTCTTC
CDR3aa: CASSQDSSSYNEQFF

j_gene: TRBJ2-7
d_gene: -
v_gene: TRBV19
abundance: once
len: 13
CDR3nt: TGTGCCAGTTGTGGGGAGAGCGAATACGAGCAGTACTTC
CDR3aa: CASCGESEYEQYF

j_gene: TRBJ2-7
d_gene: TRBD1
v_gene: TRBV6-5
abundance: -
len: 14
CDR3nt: TGTGCCAGCAGTTATGACAGGGGCCCCTACGAGCAGTACTTC
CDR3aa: CASSYDRGPYEQYF

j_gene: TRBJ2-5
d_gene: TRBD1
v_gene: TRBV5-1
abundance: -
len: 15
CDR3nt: TGCGCCAGCAGCTTAACCACGACAGGGAGAGAGACCCAGTACTTC
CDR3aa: CASSLTTTGRETQYF

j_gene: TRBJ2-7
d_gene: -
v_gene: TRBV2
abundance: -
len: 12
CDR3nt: TGTGCCAGCAGCCCGTCGGTGGCGGGGCAGTACTTC
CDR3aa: CASSPSVAGQYF

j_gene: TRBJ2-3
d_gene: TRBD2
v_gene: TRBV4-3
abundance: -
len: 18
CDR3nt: TGCGCCAGCAGCCAGTGGACTAGCGGGAGGGCAACGGCAGATACGCAGTATTTT
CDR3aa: CASSQWTSGRATADTQYF

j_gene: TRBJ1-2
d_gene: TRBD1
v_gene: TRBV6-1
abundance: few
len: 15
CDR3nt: TGTGCCAGCAGTGAAGACATACTGACAGGGTATGGCTACACCTTC
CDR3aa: CASSEDILTGYGYTF

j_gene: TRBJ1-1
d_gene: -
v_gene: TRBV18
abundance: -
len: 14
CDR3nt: TGTGCCAGCTCACCAGCAGGGACTAGGACTGAAGCTTTCTTT
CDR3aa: CASSPAGTRTEAFF

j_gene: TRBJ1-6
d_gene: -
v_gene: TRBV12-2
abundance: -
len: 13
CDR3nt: TGTGCAAGTCGCTTAGCCAGGGCTCGTTGCCTCCACTTT
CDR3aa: CASRLARARCLHF

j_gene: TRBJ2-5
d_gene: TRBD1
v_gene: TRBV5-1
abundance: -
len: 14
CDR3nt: TGCGCCAGCAGCCCCGGGACAGGGAGAGAGACCCAGTACTTC
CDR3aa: CASSPGTGRETQYF

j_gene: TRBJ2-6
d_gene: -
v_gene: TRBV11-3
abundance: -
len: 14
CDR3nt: TGTGCCAGCAGCTCCCTAACTGGGGCCAACGTCCTGACTTTC
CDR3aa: CASSSLTGANVLTF

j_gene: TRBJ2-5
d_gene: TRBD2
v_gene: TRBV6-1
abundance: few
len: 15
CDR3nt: TGTGCCAGCAACCCACTAGCGGGGGAGGTGGAGACCCAGTACTTC
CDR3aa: CASNPLAGEVETQYF

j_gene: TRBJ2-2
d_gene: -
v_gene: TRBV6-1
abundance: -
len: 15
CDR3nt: TGCGCCATAGGGGTGGGAGGCCCGAACACCGGGGAGCTGTTTTTT
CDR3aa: CAIGVGGPNTGELFF

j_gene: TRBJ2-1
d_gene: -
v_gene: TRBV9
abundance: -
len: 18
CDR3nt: TGTGCCAGCAGCGTAGATGTGAGGCAGGGGGGACTTTACAATGAGCAGTTCTTC
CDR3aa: CASSVDVRQGGLYNEQFF

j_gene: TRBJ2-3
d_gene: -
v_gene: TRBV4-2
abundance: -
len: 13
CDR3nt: TGTGCCAGCAGCCCTCCTTCCGGAGATACGCAGTATTTT
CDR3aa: CASSPPSGDTQYF

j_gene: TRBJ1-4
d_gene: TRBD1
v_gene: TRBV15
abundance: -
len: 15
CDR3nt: TGTGCCACCAGCAGAGCAGGGGGGAGTAGAGAAAAACTGTTTTTT
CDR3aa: CATSRAGGSREKLFF

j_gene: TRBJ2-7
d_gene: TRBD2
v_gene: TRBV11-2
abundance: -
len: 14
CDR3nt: TGTGCCAGCAGCTTAGCGGGGGGCTCCTACGAGCAGTACTTC
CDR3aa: CASSLAGGSYEQYF

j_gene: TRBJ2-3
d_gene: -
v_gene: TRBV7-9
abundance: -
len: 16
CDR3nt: TGTGCCAGCAGCCCGGGGTACGTCACTAGCACAGATACGCAGTATTTT
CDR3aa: CASSPGYVTSTDTQYF

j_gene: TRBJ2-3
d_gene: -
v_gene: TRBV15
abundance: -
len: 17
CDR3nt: TGTGCCACCAGCAGATCCCCCGGGGAGAGGGGCACAGATACGCAGTATTTT
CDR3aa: CATSRSPGERGTDTQYF

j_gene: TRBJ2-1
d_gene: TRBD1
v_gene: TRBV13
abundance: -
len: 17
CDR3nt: TGTGCCAGCAGCTTAGGGAAGGGCGTCTCGACAGGGGGTGAGCAGTTCTTC
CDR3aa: CASSLGKGVSTGGEQFF

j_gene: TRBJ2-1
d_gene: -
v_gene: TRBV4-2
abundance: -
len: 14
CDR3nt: TGTGCCAGCAGCCAAGCGACTGCATACAATGAGCAGTTCTTC
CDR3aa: CASSQATAYNEQFF

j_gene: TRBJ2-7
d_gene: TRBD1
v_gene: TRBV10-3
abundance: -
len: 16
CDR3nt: TGTGCCATCAGTGAAGTTCCCCGGACAGGCTCCTACGAGCAGTACTTC
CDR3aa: CAISEVPRTGSYEQYF